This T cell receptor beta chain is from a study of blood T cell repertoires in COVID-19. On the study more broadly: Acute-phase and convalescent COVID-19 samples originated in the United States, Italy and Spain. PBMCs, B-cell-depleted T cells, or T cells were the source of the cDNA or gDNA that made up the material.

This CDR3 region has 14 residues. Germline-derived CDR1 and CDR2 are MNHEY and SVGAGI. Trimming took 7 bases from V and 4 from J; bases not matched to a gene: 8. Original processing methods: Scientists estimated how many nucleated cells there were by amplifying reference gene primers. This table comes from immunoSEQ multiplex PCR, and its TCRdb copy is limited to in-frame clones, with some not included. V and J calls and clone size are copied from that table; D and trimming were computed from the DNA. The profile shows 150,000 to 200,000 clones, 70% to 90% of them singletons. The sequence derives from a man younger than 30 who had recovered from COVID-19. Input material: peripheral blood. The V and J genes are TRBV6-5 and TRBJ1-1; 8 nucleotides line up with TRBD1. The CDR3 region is CASTATGGSTEAFF. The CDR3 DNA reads TGTGCCAGCACCGCAACAGGGGGATCCACTGAAGCTTTCTTT.